This TCR beta chain originates from a study of blood T cell repertoires in COVID-19 (dated by TCRdb to the early 2020s). Regarding the research as a whole: Collaborator samples came from the United States, Italy and Spain and covered acute and convalescent phases of COVID-19. A de-identified subject ID, COVID-19 status, age in years and sex were almost always included in the sample metadata. The dataset comprised deeply sampled blood TCRbeta repertoires from subjects exposed to, actively infected with, or recovered from COVID-19. A freely available public database, intended as a resource for researchers studying the immune response to SARS-CoV-2, is where the repertoires were released. HLA class I and class II types, where available, came from metadata supplied by the sample provider rather than from assay-based typing. Samples were obtained from the ongoing ImmuneRACE study (first 160 participants) and from some 1,300 subjects provided by 6 global collaborators. The prospective study material was composed of cDNA or gDNA derived from T cells, B-cell-depleted T cells, or PBMCs.

TCRbeta CDR3 regions were amplified from genomic DNA using the immunoSEQ Assay, a bias-controlled multiplex PCR. As for the authors' bioinformatics: The number of nucleated cells in each sample was estimated from the amplification of reference gene primers within the assay. Sequence reads were collapsed and filtered to measure the absolute abundance of every unique TCRbeta CDR3 rearrangement. Productive Simpson clonality was computed per sample as the square root of Simpson's diversity index over productive rearrangements. TCRdb holds this immuneACCESS table with in-frame rearrangements only. Some clones are missing; in checked studies, unresolved V genes explain under half, and the rest has no known cause. The V and J calls and clone size are taken from that table; D and trimming were inferred from the DNA. This sample comprises about 78,000 clones, less than 95% of them detected only once. Roughly 1% of the sample belongs to the ten largest clones.

This clone appeared once. Its binding antigen is unknown. Base qualities are not provided; no much larger clone lies one nucleotide away. CDR1 and CDR2, looked up from the germline V gene, are MDHEN and SYDVKM. From the cysteine through the phenylalanine, the CDR3 covers 13 amino acids. The read is trimmed to its CDR3 DNA, 39 bases read in frame from base 1. Here V drops 6 bases and J drops 4 bases, and the junction holds 5 bases not matched to any gene. The collaborating institutions used their own protocols to collect whole blood in K2EDTA tubes. For TCRbeta analysis, collaborator samples were shipped as frozen whole blood, as isolated PBMCs, or as DNA extracted from either sample type. Overall study results and their limits: The quantity of clinical and demographic metadata differed by source and by participant and was supplied without curation.

The sequence was obtained from a woman aged 45 to 65 in a cohort sampled during active COVID-19. Specimen: peripheral blood. The chain uses TRBV28 and TRBJ1-2; 7 bases in the middle match TRBD1. At the DNA level, the sequence is TGTGCCAGCAGCCCGGGACAGCCCTATGGCTACACCTTC. Its coded protein is CASSPGQPYGYTF.